This passage covers 14 T cell receptor beta chains from one sample sequenced in a study of blood T cells in healthy people across ages (dated by TCRdb to the mid-2010s). Library method: 5' RACE. The listed sequencing device is Illumina HiSeq 2500. The second PCR ran for about 6 to 11 cycles and used a J-beta primer mix along with a sample-barcoded 5' primer. The raw public reads went through TCRdb reprocessing: fastp at Q25, MiXCR clone calling, in-frame beta chains kept. Each CDR3 protein gets just one entry, which takes the most common genes and DNA from the rows behind it. Recorded for this sample are over a million distinct CDR3 sequences; under 55% of them occurred a single time. The top ten constitute roughly 3.7% of the sample. What was sequenced was blood. The source is a woman under 30 in good health.

This clonotype was counted a few times. The chain uses TRBV7-9 and TRBJ1-1; D is undetermined. Trimming took 11 bases from V and 6 from J, leaving 10 bases between them. The CDR3 contains 10 residues. The V gene's germline CDR1 is SEHNR and CDR2 FQNEAQ (reference sequence). The DNA for the CDR3 is TGTGCCTCCTCGGAGGCTGAAGCTTTCTTT. Translation: CASSEAEAFF.

This clonotype has a handful of counts. The CDR3 sequence is CASSSPGRETQYF. The CDR3, as DNA: TGTGCCAGCAGTTCTCCGGGGAGGGAGACCCAGTACTTC. V gene TRBV6-2 or TRBV6-3 combines with J gene TRBJ2-5; D is possibly TRBD2 (6 bases). The germline CDR1 and CDR2 sequences are MNHEY and SVGEGT. The CDR3 runs 13 residues. Trimming pared 4 bases from V and 5 bases from J, leaving 11 bases between.

This clonotype was counted a single time. J is TRBJ2-2 and V is TRBV9; 7 bases match TRBD2. This CDR3 is built from 17 residues. Germline CDR1 is SGDLS and CDR2 is YYNGEE. V dropped 0 bases and J dropped 5; count of bases not matched to a gene: 10. The CDR3 DNA follows: TGTGCCAGCAGCGTAGTCTCTGCGGGAGCGGGAACCGGGGAGCTGTTTTTT. Translation gives CASSVVSAGAGTGELFF.

This chain uses TRBV29-1 with TRBJ1-4; D gene unclear. Trimming left V 4 bases short and J 7 bases short, with 7 bases between. CDR3 size: 11 residues. In germline, CDR1 is SQVTM, CDR2 ANQGSEA. The CDR3 DNA reads TGCAGCGTTGCGGTTGGTGAAAAACTGTTTTTT. This gives the protein CSVAVGEKLFF.

As regards this clonotype: Sequence at one end of the junction differs from germline and may be a read error. The chain uses TRBV7-2 and TRBJ2-7; tentatively, D is TRBD1 or TRBD2 (5 bases each). Germline CDR1 SGHTA, CDR2 FQGNSA. The CDR3 has 14 amino acids. Here the CDR3 reads CASSVTGTSNERYF. As DNA, the CDR3 is TGTGCCAGCAGCGTTACCGGGACCTCCAACGAGCGGTACTTC.

This clonotype was recorded at least ten times. The V call is TRBV4-3, the J call TRBJ2-7; D is unclear. V lost 0 bases, J lost 6 bases, and 9 bases lay in between. The CDR3 consists of 13 residues. Germline V CDR1 and CDR2: LGHNA, YSLEER. CDR3 in DNA: TGCGCCAGCAGCCAAGATGATGGACGCGAGCAGTACTTC. As protein: CASSQDDGREQYF.

This clonotype was recorded a few times. CDR3 sequence: CASSKQGSSYNEQFF. The CDR3 DNA sequence: TGTGCCAGCAGCAAACAGGGGAGTTCCTACAATGAGCAGTTCTTC. V usage is TRBV9 and J usage is TRBJ2-1; 7 bases are a match to TRBD1. This CDR3 region has 15 residues. CDR1 and CDR2 (germline): SGDLS, YYNGEE. After removal of 4 bases from V and 1 base from J, the junction contained 5 bases not matched to a gene. The complete variable domain, with remaining parts taken from reference TRBV9 and TRBJ2-1, reads DSGVTQTPKHLITATGQRVTLRCSPRSGDLSVYWYQQSLDQGLQFLIQYYNGEERAKGNILERFSAQQFPDLHSELNLSSLELGDSALYFCASSKQGSSYNEQFFGPGTRLTVL.

The chain uses TRBV20-1 and TRBJ2-1; TRBD2 aligns across 9 bases. The closer fit of TRBJ2-7 to the DNA end suggests the J call may be wrong. This CDR3 has 14 residues. The germline CDR1 and CDR2 sequences are DFQATT and SNEGSKA (reference sequence). In DNA, the CDR3 is TGCAGTGCAATTAGCGGGAGTAAGTACAATGAGCAGTACTTC. Encoded protein: CSAISGSKYNEQYF.

A note on this clonotype: A much larger clone is a single base away; this may be a read error. The rearrangement joins TRBV20-1 to TRBJ2-7, with 7 bases identical to TRBD2. Germline V lookup: CDR1 DFQATT, CDR2 SNEGSKA (reference sequence). This CDR3 comprises 13 residues. The CDR3 nucleotides read TGCAGCGGCGGGCTAGCGGTAAACAATGAGCAGTACTTC. Residues: CSGGLAVNNEQYF.

The gene calls are TRBV12-3 or TRBV12-4 and TRBJ2-1; 14 bases map to TRBD2. Trimming at V came to 5 bases and at J to 8 bases, leaving 8 bases not matched to a gene. The CDR3 length is 16 residues. CDR3 residues: CASSLRLAGGMDEQFF. The DNA for the CDR3 is TGTGCCAGCAGTCTGAGACTAGCGGGGGGGATGGATGAGCAGTTCTTC.

This clonotype was seen more than once but under ten times. The chain joins TRBV10-3 to TRBJ1-2; possible D gene TRBD1, 5 bases. From germline, CDR1 is ENHRY and CDR2 SYGVKD. CDR3 length: 11 amino acids. Trimming removed 7 bases from V and 5 bases from J, with 8 bases in between. The CDR3 region is CAITGGYGYTF. The CDR3 region has the DNA TGTGCCATCACCGGGGGTTATGGCTACACCTTC.

In DNA, the CDR3 is TGTGCCAGCAGCACGGACGGTTACGTGGAGGAAAAACTGTTTTTT. As protein: CASSTDGYVEEKLFF. The V call is TRBV7-9, the J call TRBJ1-4; D not certain. Germline assignment: CDR1 SEHNR and CDR2 FQNEAQ (reference sequence). The CDR3 length is 15 residues. V lost 5 bases and J lost 8, with 18 bases in between.

The chain uses TRBV7-2 and TRBJ2-7, with D possibly being TRBD2 (5 bases). The V gene's germline CDR1 is SGHTA and CDR2 FQGNSA. The CDR3 covers 15 residues. V was trimmed by 5 bases and J by 3 bases, leaving 17 bases between them. The CDR3 loop is CASSPGVASFYEQYF. DNA of the CDR3: TGTGCCAGCAGCCCCGGGGTAGCTTCGTTCTACGAGCAGTACTTC.

The V call is TRBV7-9, the J call TRBJ1-6; unclear D gene. V gave up 5 bases and J gave up 10 bases, with 12 bases separating them. CDR3 size: 13 residues. Germline values: CDR1 SEHNR, CDR2 FQNEAQ (reference sequence). The CDR3 protein is CASSQQGGSPLHF. CDR3 bases: TGTGCCAGCAGCCAACAAGGTGGCTCACCCCTCCACTTT.